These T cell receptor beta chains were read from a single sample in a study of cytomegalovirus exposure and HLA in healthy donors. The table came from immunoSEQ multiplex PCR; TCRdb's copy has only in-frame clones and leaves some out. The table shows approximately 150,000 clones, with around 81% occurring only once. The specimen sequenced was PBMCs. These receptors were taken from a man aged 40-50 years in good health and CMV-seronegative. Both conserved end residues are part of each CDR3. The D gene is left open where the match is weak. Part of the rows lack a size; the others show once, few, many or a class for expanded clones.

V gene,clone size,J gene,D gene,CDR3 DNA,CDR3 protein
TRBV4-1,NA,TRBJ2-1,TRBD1,TGCGCCAGCAGCCAAGAGGAACAGGGGTGGGCAGGTGAGCAGTTCTTC,CASSQEEQGWAGEQFF
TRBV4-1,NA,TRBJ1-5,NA,TGCGCCAGCAGCCAAGGACAGGCCAATCAGCCCCAGCATTTT,CASSQGQANQPQHF
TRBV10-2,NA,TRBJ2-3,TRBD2,TGCGCCACTCATCCCGGGACTAGCCGTAATACGCAGTATTTT,CATHPGTSRNTQYF
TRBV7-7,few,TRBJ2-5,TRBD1,TGTGCCAGCAGCTCGACAGGGTCGGAGGAGACCCAGTACTTC,CASSSTGSEETQYF
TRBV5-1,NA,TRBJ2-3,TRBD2,TGCGCCAGCAGCTTGTCAATAGCGGGAGGAGCAGATACGCAGTATTTT,CASSLSIAGGADTQYF
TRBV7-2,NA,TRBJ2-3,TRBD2,TGTGCCAGCAGCCCCCGCGGGGAGGGAAGCACAGATACGCAGTATTTT,CASSPRGEGSTDTQYF
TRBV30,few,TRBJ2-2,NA,TGTGCCTGGAGGCGAGGTTCCATAGACACCGGGGAGCTGTTTTTT,CAWRRGSIDTGELFF
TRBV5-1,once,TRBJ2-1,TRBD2,TGCGCCACCCAGCCCGGGAGGGAAGGGAATGAGCAGTTCTTC,CATQPGREGNEQFF
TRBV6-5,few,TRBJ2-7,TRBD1,TGTGCCAGCAGTTACTCGAAGCGCCAGGGGGCCTACGAGCAGTACTTC,CASSYSKRQGAYEQYF
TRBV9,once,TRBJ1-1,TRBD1,TGTGCCAGCAGCGTGAAAGGGGGCCGTTTAGAAACTGAAGCTTTCTTT,CASSVKGGRLETEAFF
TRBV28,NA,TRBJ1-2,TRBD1,TGTGCCAGCAGTTTACGGGGACAGGGACATGGCTACACCTTC,CASSLRGQGHGYTF
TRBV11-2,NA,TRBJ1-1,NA,TGTGCCAGCAGCTTAGCCCCCGACGGGGGAGAGAAGAACACTGAAGCTTTCTTT,CASSLAPDGGEKNTEAFF
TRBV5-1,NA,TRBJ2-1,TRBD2,TGCGCCAGCAGCTCAAGACTAGCGGGAGATCTGAATGAGCAGTTCTTC,CASSSRLAGDLNEQFF
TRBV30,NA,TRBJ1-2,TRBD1,TGTGCCTGGAGTTCGGACAGGGGGTTTGGCTACACCTTC,CAWSSDRGFGYTF
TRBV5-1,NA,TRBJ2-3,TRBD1,TGCGCCAGCAGCTTGGCGGGACAGGGTACAGATACGCAGTATTTT,CASSLAGQGTDTQYF
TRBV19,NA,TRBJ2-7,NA,TGTGCCAGTAGTATATCGGCGGTTACGTCGGGCGAGCAGTACTTC,CASSISAVTSGEQYF
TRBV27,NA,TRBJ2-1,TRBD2,TGTGCCAGGGGCCGCGGATGCGGGAGGGCCTACAATGAGCAGTTCTTC,CARGRGCGRAYNEQFF
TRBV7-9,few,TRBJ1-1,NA,TGTTCCAGCAGCTTAGAGGGGACTGAAGCTTTCTTT,CSSSLEGTEAFF
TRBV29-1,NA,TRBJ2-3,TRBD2,TGCAGCGTCCCTATCGGGGGGGGCAATTTCGGCACAGATACGCAGTATTTT,CSVPIGGGNFGTDTQYF
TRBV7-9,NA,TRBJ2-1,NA,TGTTCCAGCAGCCCCCGAAGGGGTTTTCTCAATGAGCAGTTCTTC,CSSSPRRGFLNEQFF
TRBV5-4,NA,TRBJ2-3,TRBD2,TGTGCCAGCAGCCCGGGGACTAGCGGGAGCACAGATACGCAGTATTTT,CASSPGTSGSTDTQYF
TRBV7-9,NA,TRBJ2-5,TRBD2,TGTGCCAGCAGCTTCTTTTATTCTGGACTAGCGGGAGCAGAGACCCAGTACTTC,CASSFFYSGLAGAETQYF
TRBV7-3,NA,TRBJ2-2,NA,TGTGCCAGCAGCTTACGGGGTTTGGGGGAGCTGTTTTTT,CASSLRGLGELFF
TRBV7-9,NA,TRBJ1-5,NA,TGTTCCAGCAGCTCAAGGGGCGCACATCAGCCCCAGCATTTT,CSSSSRGAHQPQHF
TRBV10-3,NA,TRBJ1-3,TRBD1,TGTGCCATCAGTGGACAGGGGGCTGGAGGAAACACCATATATTTT,CAISGQGAGGNTIYF
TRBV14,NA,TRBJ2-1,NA,TGTGCCAGCAGCCTCTTAGCGGCCACCTTCAATGAGCAGTTCTTC,CASSLLAATFNEQFF
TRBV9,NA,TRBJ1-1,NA,TGTGCCAGCGGACCCACAGGGTGGAACACTGAAGCTTTCTTT,CASGPTGWNTEAFF
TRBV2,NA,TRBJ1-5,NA,TGTGCCAGCAGTGATATGGCGGCAGAAAATCAGCCCCAGCATTTT,CASSDMAAENQPQHF
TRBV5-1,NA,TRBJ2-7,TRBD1,TGCGCCAGCAGCGAAGGACAGGGTGCATCCTACGAGCAGTACTTC,CASSEGQGASYEQYF
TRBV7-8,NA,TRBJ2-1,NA,TGTGCCAGCAGCCCTCGCGAGGGACGGGAGTACAATGAGCAGTTCTTC,CASSPREGREYNEQFF
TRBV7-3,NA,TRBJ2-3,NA,TGTGCCAGCAGCTTAGTAGGGAGAACAGATACGCAGTATTTT,CASSLVGRTDTQYF
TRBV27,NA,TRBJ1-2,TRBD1,TGTGCCAGCAGCCTATACAGGGGCTATGGCTACACCTTC,CASSLYRGYGYTF
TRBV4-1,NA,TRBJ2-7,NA,TGCGCCAGCAGCCAACGGTACTCCTACGAGCAGTACTTC,CASSQRYSYEQYF
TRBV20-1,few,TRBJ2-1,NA,TGCAGTGCTAGCCTGACTAAATTCCGGTTCTTC,CSASLTKFRFF
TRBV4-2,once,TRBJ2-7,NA,TGTGCCAGCAGCCAACCCTATGGCTCCTACGAGCAGTACTTC,CASSQPYGSYEQYF
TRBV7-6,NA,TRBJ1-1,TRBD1,TGTGCCAGCAGCGACAGGGTGAACACTGAAGCTTTCTTT,CASSDRVNTEAFF
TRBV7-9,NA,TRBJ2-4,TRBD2,TGTGCCAGCAGCTTAGGCGGCGGGAGTACTGACAGTCAGTACTTC,CASSLGGGSTDSQYF
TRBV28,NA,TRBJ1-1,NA,TGTGCCAGCAGTTTGCCATTACAGGGCGGCACTGAAGCTTTCTTT,CASSLPLQGGTEAFF
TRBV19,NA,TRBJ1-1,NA,TGTGCCAGTAGTCTGGGTAGCGACACTGAAGCTTTCTTT,CASSLGSDTEAFF
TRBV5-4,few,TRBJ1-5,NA,TGTGCCAGCAGCTTCCGGGGATGGAAGCCCCAGCATTTT,CASSFRGWKPQHF
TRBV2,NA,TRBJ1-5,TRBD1,TGTGCCAGCAGCAGCCGGGACAGGGCAAATCAGCCCCAGCATTTT,CASSSRDRANQPQHF
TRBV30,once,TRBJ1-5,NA,TGTGCCTGGAGTGTACTCAATAGCAATCAGCCCCAGCATTTT,CAWSVLNSNQPQHF
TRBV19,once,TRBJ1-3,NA,TGTGCCAGTAGAACAGGTTCTACCTCTGGAAACACCATATATTTT,CASRTGSTSGNTIYF
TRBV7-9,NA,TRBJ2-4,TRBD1,TGTGCCAGCAGACGGACAGGGGGCGCAGGGGCCGGAGACATTCAGTACTTC,CASRRTGGAGAGDIQYF
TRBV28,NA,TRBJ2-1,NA,TGTGCCAGCAGTCCCTGGCTTCGCTACAATGAGCAGTTCTTC,CASSPWLRYNEQFF
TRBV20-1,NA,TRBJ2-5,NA,TGCAGTGCTAGACCTTCGGAGACCCAGTACTTC,CSARPSETQYF
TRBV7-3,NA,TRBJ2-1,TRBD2,TGTGCCAGCAGCTTAGCGGGGGCCTACAATGAGCAGTTCTTC,CASSLAGAYNEQFF
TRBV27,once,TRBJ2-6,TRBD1,TGTGCCAGCAGTGACAGGGAAGCTGGGGCCAACGTCCTGACTTTC,CASSDREAGANVLTF
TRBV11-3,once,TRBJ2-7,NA,TGTGCCAGCAGCTTAGGGCACCAAACCTACGAGCAGTACTTC,CASSLGHQTYEQYF
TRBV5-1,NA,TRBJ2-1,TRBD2,TGCGCCAGCAGCTTGGAACAGTGGGGACTACCTTCCTACAATGAGCAGTTCTTC,CASSLEQWGLPSYNEQFF
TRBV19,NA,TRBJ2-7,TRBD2,TGTGCCAGTAGTTCAGCGGGACCCCCGAACTACGAGCAGTACTTC,CASSSAGPPNYEQYF
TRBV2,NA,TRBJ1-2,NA,TGTGCCAGCAGCCCTGACAAAAACTATGGCTACACCTTC,CASSPDKNYGYTF
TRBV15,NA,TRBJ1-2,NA,TGTGCCACCAGCAGAGATACGGTCCCATATGGCTACACCTTC,CATSRDTVPYGYTF
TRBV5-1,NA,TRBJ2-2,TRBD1,TGCGCCAGCAGCCCGTCTAGACAGGGGGCGGGAACCGGGGAGCTGTTTTTT,CASSPSRQGAGTGELFF
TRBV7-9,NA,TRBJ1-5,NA,TGTGCCAGCAGCATTCCCGATCAGCCCCAGCATTTT,CASSIPDQPQHF
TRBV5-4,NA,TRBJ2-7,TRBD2,TGTGCCAGCAGCTTGGGAGGACTAGCGGTGACTTACGAGCAGTACTTC,CASSLGGLAVTYEQYF
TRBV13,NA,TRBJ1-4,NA,TGTGCCAGCAGCTTAGGCAGGGAAGGATCAACTAATGAAAAACTGTTTTTT,CASSLGREGSTNEKLFF